These 30 T cell receptor beta chains were all obtained from the same sample, sequenced in a study of shared clonotypes between healthy human individuals. Clones were read by immunoSEQ multiplex PCR, and TCRdb kept only the in-frame ones, dropping some. This table has about 1.5 million clones, approximately 97% appearing once. Sequencing input: naive CD4+ T cells sorted from blood. The subset denotes: CD45RA+ positively selected. These receptors all stem from a young man in good health.

On this clone itself: The junction departs from germline at one end; a sequencing error may be responsible. This chain uses TRBV6-1 with TRBJ2-2, with TRBD2 as a possible D gene (6 bases). The CDR3 loop spans 11 amino acids. CDR1 is MNHNS and CDR2 is SASEGT in the germline V gene. CDR3 nucleotides: TGTGCCAGCAGTGAATTTGTTGGGACTTCTTTT. This codes for CASSEFVGTSF.

A note on this clone: The same CDR3 also results from other DNA sequences found in this sample. The chain combines TRBV7-9 with TRBJ2-5, with D possibly being TRBD2 (6 bases). The CDR3 runs to 14 residues. Per the germline V gene, CDR1 is SEHNR and CDR2 is FQNEAQ (reference sequence). The ends were cut back, 0 bases at V and 5 bases at J, with 10 bases in the middle. CDR3 region: CASSLAGGSETQYF. In nucleotides, the CDR3 is TGTGCCAGCAGCTTAGCCGGGGGTAGCGAGACCCAGTACTTC.

The chain uses TRBV15 and TRBJ2-7, with 9 bases lining up with TRBD2. CDR1 LNHNV and CDR2 YYDKDF come from the germline V gene (reference sequence). CDR3 length: 16 amino acids. The trim removed 0 bases at V and 0 bases at J, leaving 3 bases unmatched. The CDR3 reads CATSREAGGFSYEQYF. CDR3 bases: TGTGCCACCAGCAGAGAGGCGGGAGGGTTCTCCTACGAGCAGTACTTC.

This rearrangement joins TRBV2 to TRBJ2-5; D is unclear. The V and J ends lost 7 bases and 3 bases respectively, with 12 bases between them. CDR3 length equals 13 residues. From germline, CDR1 is SNHLY and CDR2 FYNNEI. The CDR3 loop is CASTADMEETQYF. The CDR3 DNA sequence: TGTGCCAGCACAGCAGACATGGAAGAGACCCAGTACTTC.

In regard to this clone: Other DNA variants within this sample encode the same CDR3. The chain joins TRBV5-1 to TRBJ2-5; D is possibly TRBD2 (5 bases). CDR3 length: 12 amino acids. V lost 4 bases and J 1 base, leaving 5 bases between the germline ends. Germline CDR1 is SGHRS and CDR2 is YFSETQ. The CDR3 region is CASSLAQETQYF. The CDR3 DNA is TGCGCCAGCAGCCTAGCCCAAGAGACCCAGTACTTC.

CDR3 loop: CASSHFRKETQYF. The CDR3 DNA is TGCGCCAGCAGCCATTTCCGAAAAGAGACCCAGTACTTC. The chain joins TRBV4-1 to TRBJ2-5; D remains ambiguous. There are 13 residues in the CDR3. Germline values: CDR1 MGHRA, CDR2 YSYEKL. Trimming stripped 3 bases from V and 3 bases from J, with 8 bases between.

The rearrangement uses TRBV4-2 and TRBJ1-3; D gene unclear. Per germline, CDR1 LGHNA and CDR2 YNFKEQ. There are 16 residues in the CDR3. V lost 0 bases and J lost 0, with 9 bases in between. In DNA form, the CDR3 reads TGTGCCAGCAGCCAAGATCAGGTGTTCTCTGGAAACACCATATATTTT. Encoded protein: CASSQDQVFSGNTIYF.

This clone was seen once. The chain joins TRBV27 to TRBJ2-7; possibly TRBD1 for D (5 bases). Per the germline V gene, CDR1 is MNHEY and CDR2 is SMNVEV (reference sequence). V was shortened by 0 bases and J by 2 bases, with 11 bases between the two germline ends. This CDR3 spans 15 amino acids. This chain's CDR3 is CASSLSAGYPYEQYF. CDR3 bases: TGTGCCAGCAGTTTATCGGCAGGGTATCCCTACGAGCAGTACTTC.

The chain carries TRBV6-1 and TRBJ2-7; 7 bases are a match to TRBD2. CDR3 size: 13 residues. Germline CDR1 reads MNHNS; CDR2 reads SASEGT. V shed 4 bases and J 6 bases; nucleotides not matched to a gene: 6. The CDR3 protein is CASSGRLAGEQYF. CDR3 DNA sequence: TGTGCCAGCAGTGGAAGACTAGCCGGCGAGCAGTACTTC.

The chain has TRBV28 and TRBJ1-2, with D possibly matching TRBD1 (6 bases). Germline CDR1 and CDR2: MDHEN and SYDVKM. The CDR3 length is 14 residues. V was clipped by 5 bases and J by 5 bases, with 15 bases between them. CDR3 bases: TGTGCCAGCAGTCTAGGGGGGCTATCATATGGCTACACCTTC. Amino acids: CASSLGGLSYGYTF.

With regard to this clone: The identical CDR3 is also encoded by other nucleotide sequences in the sample. This chain connects TRBV7-7 to TRBJ1-5; unclear D gene. The V gene's germline CDR1 is SSHAT and CDR2 FNYEAQ (reference sequence). The CDR3 sequence is 13 residues long. V dropped 1 base and J dropped 5 bases, with 6 bases sitting between them. CDR3 nucleotide sequence: TGTGCCAGCAGCTTAGATAGGGATCAGCCCCAGCATTTT. Its protein product is CASSLDRDQPQHF.

V and J are TRBV6-1 and TRBJ2-7; 8 positions match TRBD1. Germline V lookup: CDR1 MNHNS, CDR2 SASEGT. The CDR3 length is 15 residues. Germline trimming cut 4 bases from V and 0 bases from J; bases unmatched to any gene: 5. DNA of the CDR3: TGTGCCAGCAGTGTAGATACAGGGGGCTCCTACGAGCAGTACTTC. Translation gives CASSVDTGGSYEQYF.

The chain has TRBV15 and TRBJ2-3, with 13 nucleotides matching TRBD2. The junction had 3 bases not matched to a gene; V was cut back by 3 bases and J by 3 bases. The germline gives CDR1 LNHNV, CDR2 YYDKDF (reference sequence). The CDR3 totals 16 residues. CDR3 nucleotide sequence: TGTGCCACCAGCAGCGGGACTAGCGGGATAACAGATACGCAGTATTTT. Residues: CATSSGTSGITDTQYF.

The V and J genes are TRBV15 and TRBJ1-5; the D gene is possibly TRBD1 (5 bases). Germline loops: CDR1 LNHNV, CDR2 YYDKDF (reference sequence). V was clipped by 1 base and J by 5 bases, with 12 bases between them. The CDR3 has 15 residues. CDR3 coding DNA: TGTGCCACCAGCAGAGGGGACGTAAACTATCAGCCCCAGCATTTT. Its translation is CATSRGDVNYQPQHF.

The chain carries TRBV13 and TRBJ2-1, with D unclear. Trimming removed 6 bases at V and 15 bases at J, with 18 bases between. The CDR3 contains 12 residues. Germline CDR1 and CDR2: PRHDT and FYEKMQ (reference sequence). CDR3 coding DNA: TGTGCCAGCAGTCTACGACGGGCCAACGCGTTCTTC. Protein product: CASSLRRANAFF.

This chain connects TRBV28 to TRBJ2-7; D may be TRBD2 (7 bases). The germline V and J ends were trimmed by 2 bases and 6 bases, with 17 bases remaining between them. Germline CDR1 reads MDHEN; CDR2 reads SYDVKM. This CDR3 is built from 15 residues. CDR3 protein: CASSLRGGPAGEQYF. DNA of the CDR3: TGTGCCAGCAGTTTAAGGGGGGGACCGGCGGGCGAGCAGTACTTC.

The chain links TRBV5-4 to TRBJ2-3; 9 bases align to TRBD2. Germline lookup yields CDR1 SGHNT and CDR2 YYREEE (reference sequence). The CDR3 is 15 residues long. The J segment lost 2 bases and the V segment lost 4 bases, leaving 5 bases of the junction unmatched. CDR3 sequence (DNA): TGTGCCAGCAGCCCATCTAGCGGGATCACAGATACGCAGTATTTT. Translated, it gives CASSPSSGITDTQYF.

This clone was seen a few times. The V and J genes are TRBV7-2 and TRBJ1-5, with D possibly being TRBD1 (5 bases). This CDR3 is 14 amino acids long. The germline V gene has CDR1 SGHTA and CDR2 FQGNSA. Trimming stripped 5 bases from V and 7 bases from J, with 15 bases between. CDR3 coding DNA: TGTGCCAGCAGCCTTTCCCAGGGCCTGCAGCCCCAGCATTTT. Translated, it gives CASSLSQGLQPQHF.

V and J are TRBV7-9 and TRBJ2-1, with 8 bases lining up with TRBD2. CDR1 SEHNR and CDR2 FQNEAQ come from the germline V gene (reference sequence). CDR3 size: 16 residues. J lost 0 bases, V lost 2 bases, and 3 bases had no gene match. The CDR3: CASSLYAGGSYNEQFF. CDR3 in DNA: TGTGCCAGCAGCTTATACGCGGGAGGCTCCTACAATGAGCAGTTCTTC. Together with reference TRBV7-9 and TRBJ2-1, the CDR3 gives the full variable domain: DTGVSQNPRHKITKRGQNVTFRCDPISEHNRLYWYRQTLGQGPEFLTYFQNEAQLEKSRLLSDRFSAERPKGSFSTLEIQRTEQGDSAMYLCASSLYAGGSYNEQFFGPGTRLTVL.

The chain carries TRBV2 and TRBJ2-5; 9 nucleotides line up with TRBD2. CDR3 length: 14 amino acids. The V and J ends lost 8 bases and 0 bases, in that order; junction bases with no gene match: 4. CDR1 SNHLY and CDR2 FYNNEI come from the germline V gene. CDR3 in DNA: TGTGCCAGCGCTAGCGGGACATACCAAGAGACCCAGTACTTC. Protein: CASASGTYQETQYF.

V usage is TRBV5-1 and J usage is TRBJ2-1; weak D call: TRBD2 (6 bases). The CDR3 totals 15 residues. Germline V gene data show CDR1 as SGHRS and CDR2 as YFSETQ. V was shortened by 6 bases and J by 2 bases, with 15 bases between the two germline ends. In DNA form, the CDR3 reads TGCGCCAGCATACTCTGGGCTAGCGCCTACAATGAGCAGTTCTTC. Translation gives CASILWASAYNEQFF.

V usage is TRBV9 and J usage is TRBJ1-2; D gene ambiguous. From germline, CDR1 is SGDLS and CDR2 YYNGEE. V was cut by 2 bases and J by 5 bases, with 13 bases left in between. There are 14 residues in the CDR3. CDR3 in amino acids: CASSVSGSFYGYTF. DNA of the CDR3: TGTGCCAGCAGCGTGTCAGGTTCTTTTTATGGCTACACCTTC.

This chain connects TRBV10-3 to TRBJ2-7; a weak D match, TRBD1 (5 bases). Between the trimmed V and J ends, which lost 10 bases and 4 bases, there was a span of 17 bases. Germline lookup yields CDR1 ENHRY and CDR2 SYGVKD. The length of the CDR3 is 13 residues. The CDR3 is CATRGNPLYEQYF. CDR3 DNA: TGTGCCACTAGGGGTAATCCGCTTTACGAGCAGTACTTC.

In nucleotides, the CDR3 is TGTGCCACCAGCAGAGATCTGAGACAGCGTTACAATGAGCAGTTCTTC. Encoded protein: CATSRDLRQRYNEQFF. The V and J genes are TRBV15 and TRBJ2-1; maybe TRBD1 (5 bases). The CDR3 runs 16 residues. The V end lost 0 bases, the J end lost 4 bases, and 13 bases lay between the germline ends. The germline CDR1 and CDR2 sequences are LNHNV and YYDKDF (reference sequence).

The V gene is TRBV19, the J gene TRBJ2-7; D not resolved. V lost 10 bases and J 4 bases, leaving 11 bases between the germline ends. There are 11 residues in the CDR3. Germline V gene data show CDR1 as LNHDA and CDR2 as SQIVND (reference sequence). The CDR3 loop reads CANPPLYEQYF. As DNA, the CDR3 is TGTGCCAACCCCCCCCTGTACGAGCAGTACTTC.

This sequence joins TRBV6-4 and TRBJ2-5; TRBD2 is a possible D gene (5 bases). Trimming shortened V by 1 base and J by 5 bases, and 14 bases separated the two germline ends. The V gene's germline CDR1 is MRHNA and CDR2 SNTAGT. The CDR3 is 15 residues long. Written as DNA, the CDR3 is TGTGCCAGCAGTGACTGGGCACGGGGTGGGGAGACCCAGTACTTC. Translated: CASSDWARGGETQYF.

The chain links TRBV5-6 to TRBJ2-3; 8 bases map to TRBD2. V lost 3 bases, J lost 6 bases, and 9 bases stayed unmatched. The CDR3 runs 15 residues. The germline V gene has CDR1 SGHDT and CDR2 YYEEEE. Here the CDR3 reads CASSYDGRVTDTQYF. The CDR3 DNA follows: TGTGCCAGCAGCTACGACGGGAGGGTCACGGATACGCAGTATTTT.

The gene calls are TRBV19 and TRBJ2-7, with D possibly called TRBD1 or TRBD2 (5 bases each). The CDR3 is 13 residues long. V shed 5 bases and J shed 3 bases, with 11 bases lying between them. The V gene's germline CDR1 is LNHDA and CDR2 SQIVND (reference sequence). The CDR3 reads CASSRYGGYEQYF. The CDR3 DNA is TGTGCCAGTAGTCGATATGGGGGCTACGAGCAGTACTTC.

This clone has a single count. The rearrangement uses TRBV30 and TRBJ2-3; D perhaps matches TRBD1 (5 bases). The germline V gene encodes CDR1 GTSNPN and CDR2 SVGIG (reference sequence). Trimming cost V 0 bases and J 4 bases, with 29 bases left between them. This CDR3 spans 20 amino acids. DNA of the CDR3: TGTGCCTGGAGTGTACAACAGTTTCGGTTCAGGGTAAACCCCCCAGATACGCAGTATTTT. Protein product: CAWSVQQFRFRVNPPDTQYF.

This clone was counted only a few times. The genes are TRBV6-4 and TRBJ2-1; no clear D gene. Trimming took off 3 bases at V and 9 bases at J, with 6 bases between the two ends. Germline CDR1 and CDR2: MRHNA and SNTAGT. This CDR3 is built from 11 residues. The CDR3 here is CASSEGFEQFF. Here the CDR3 DNA reads TGTGCCAGCAGTGAGGGTTTTGAGCAGTTCTTC.